This T cell receptor beta chain was sequenced during a study of untreated major depressive disorder. General study points: Compared with controls, depressed patients showed more TRBV05-01 (Vbeta 5.1) usage in CD4+ T cells.

The table came from immunoSEQ multiplex PCR; TCRdb's copy has only in-frame clones and leaves some out. This table has under 15,000 clones, over 80% appearing once. On this clone: Its antigen is not identified.

V lost 5 bases to trimming and J lost 1 base, with 14 bases between them. CDR1 and CDR2 from the germline V gene are SGHNT and YENEEA. This CDR3 contains 16 residues. The receptor comes from a woman under 40 with major depressive disorder. The sample consisted of CD4+ T cells from PBMCs. The chain joins TRBV11-3 to TRBJ2-2; D is perhaps TRBD1 (7 bases). The CDR3 DNA reads TGTGCCAGCAGCCCAGGGGGGCGGCTGAACACCGGGGAGCTGTTTTTT. Its translation: CASSPGGRLNTGELFF.